This T cell receptor beta chain was found in a study of blood T cell repertoires in COVID-19. Generated by immunoSEQ multiplex PCR, the TCRdb table keeps only in-frame clones and is missing some. The sample consists of about 200,000 clones, approximately 88% of them appearing once. V gave up 1 base and J gave up 7 bases; unmatched junction bases: 9. Germline-derived CDR1 and CDR2 are LGHDT and YNNKEL (reference sequence). The CDR3 spans 16 residues. The chain has TRBV3-1 (or the pseudogene TRBV3-2) and TRBJ2-2, with 7 bases aligning to TRBD2. Sequences were obtained from PBMCs or T cells enriched from blood (not recorded which). This sequence was found in a woman aged 18-29 years who had recovered from COVID-19. The CDR3 loop is CASSQVGPRGGGELFF. In nucleotides, the CDR3 is TGTGCCAGCAGCCAAGTTGGCCCCCGCGGGGGCGGGGAGCTGTTTTTT.